A selection of T cell receptor beta chains follows, all from one sample in a study of T-cell memory formation after mild COVID-19. TCRdb itself ran the 5' RACE reads through MiXCR, one entry per CDR3 protein. The sample includes approximately 340,000 distinct CDR3 sequences, about an eighth seen only once; the top ten take around 21%. Material: PBMCs or a T cell subset sorted from them (not recorded which). The receptors stem from a man aged 18 to 35 who had mild COVID-19 (a few samples of this study predate the infection). Cell type and time point are not known. Both conserved end residues are trimmed from each CDR3.

v_call cdr3_aa
TRBV5-1 ASSLWDRGLETQY
TRBV27 ASSFLTGNSPLH
TRBV7-9 ASSLGGANEKLF
TRBV5-1 ASSPAEGRETQY
TRBV19 ASRRGAGNEQF
TRBV7-2 ASRTLTGAATEAF
TRBV7-9 ASSFGQDGYT
TRBV5-5 ASRTGLAGDTDTQY
TRBV20-1 SARLRETGARPETQY
TRBV20-1 SAPLRGLEQF
TRBV5-6 ASSGLAGVGTDTQY
TRBV6-5 ASSYSGWGQAGELF
TRBV7-8 ASSSTSGGPYEQY
TRBV7-2 ASSLMRVEQF
TRBV7-2 ASGGGGASYEQY
TRBV5-6 ASSWNMNTEAF
TRBV7-3 ASSLMRTTVNTEAF
TRBV6-2/TRBV6-3 ASSSARTGRDTEAF
TRBV20-1 SASPPPGQLDQPQH
TRBV6-6 ASRPGTFPGYT
TRBV7-9 ASPSQGDTEAF